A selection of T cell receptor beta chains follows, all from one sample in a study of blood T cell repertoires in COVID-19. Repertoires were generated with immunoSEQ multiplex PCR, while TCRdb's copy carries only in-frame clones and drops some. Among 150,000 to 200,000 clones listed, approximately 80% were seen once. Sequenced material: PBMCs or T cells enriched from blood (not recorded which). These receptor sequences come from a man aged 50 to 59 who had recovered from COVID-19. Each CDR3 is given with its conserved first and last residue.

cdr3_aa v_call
CATTGGPGTGELFF TRBV3-1/TRBV3-2
CAWSGGQSNQPQHF TRBV30
CASSPRSSGGASYEQYF TRBV18
CASSFTGYQPQHF TRBV7-3
CASSWAPGGYTF TRBV12-3/TRBV12-4
CASSYRSGGNTEAFF TRBV6-5
CASSLYGGGLYNEQFF TRBV27
CASSPTGGYGYTF TRBV6-5
CASSLQALGAKNIQYF TRBV5-1
CASSSVSGQGSNEQFF TRBV7-9
CASSPDGQGYGYTF TRBV13
CASSSGGGGDTEAFF TRBV28
CASSPGTFGQPQHF TRBV5-1
CASSPAGGGNTEAFF TRBV4-1
CASSQESTGYQPQHF TRBV4-1
CASSQGHSSYEQYF TRBV7-8
CASSPTDPGELFF TRBV9
CAWSRSVPPYEQYF TRBV30
CASSSTGQNYGYTF TRBV5-1
CAQGLADQPQHF TRBV2
CASSCRDRDEQFF TRBV21-1
CASSQGGVFDTEAFF TRBV3-1/TRBV3-2
CATGIAGAYEQYF TRBV6-6
CASSVRQGGSPGNPYEQYF TRBV9
CASSSGTGRSISTDTQYF TRBV5-1
CASSATPYTQYF TRBV9
CASSSPGDSSGNTIYF TRBV7-6
CASSLRDHGYTF TRBV5-5
CASSSGQGFAGNTIYF TRBV5-5
CASSPDRGRLDTQYF TRBV11-2
CASSTMGDEQYF TRBV3-1/TRBV3-2
CASSDSPLEAFF TRBV6-1
CASSEIGVGYGYTF TRBV6-5
CASSGLSGTTPGNTIYF TRBV9
CASSGNSGPYNEQFF TRBV2
CASRLDRVGNTIYF TRBV28
CASSASGGSTDTQYF TRBV6-5
CASSVDSTYGYTF TRBV9
CAWSVHSSAGELFF TRBV30
CASSLRGADYGYTF TRBV18
CASSVGVGGGLANEKLFF TRBV9
CASSIRQGSSYNSPLHF TRBV5-1
CASSDYPVQGQPQHF TRBV7-6
CASSLTGITDTQYF TRBV18
CASSPTISRGQMGEKLFF TRBV18
CASSESTGDTGELFF TRBV6-1
CASSPGRGVTAETQYF TRBV5-1
CASSPRGPTYEQYF TRBV18
CASSSPTGQNSPLHF TRBV11-2
CASSSGVGNSPLHF TRBV7-3
CAWSVSIPYEQYF TRBV30